This T cell receptor beta chain was sequenced in a study of human T cells and chemical hapten exposure. Original processing methods: With a range of about 23,224 to 690,600, the median per sample was roughly 97,000 TCRs. TCRdb fed the RACE reads into MiXCR, producing one record per CDR3 protein. These V and J calls originate from TCRdb's pipeline instead of the authors' own analysis. The sample contains under 450,000 distinct CDR3 sequences, roughly 4.8% of which appear only once. Noted time point: patch test 1, 2 weeks after DPC sensitization. Treatment denoted: therapeutic diphenylcyclopropenone sensitization with weekly scalp DPC. Ahead of applying each patch test, blood was sampled. With V trimmed by 4 bases and J by 8 bases, 8 bases remained unmatched. The CDR3 is 14 residues long. Germline-derived CDR1 and CDR2 are SEHNR and FQNEAQ (reference sequence).

The chain couples TRBV7-9 to TRBJ1-2, with 9 positions matching TRBD1. The source is a woman aged 50 to 60 with alopecia areata. Some clones in this sample may be carry-over from other donors' samples. The source was whole blood, collected in connection with sensitization to the hapten diphenylcyclopropenone (DPC). For the CDR3, the DNA is TGTGCCAGCAGCTGGACAGGGGCCAACAAGGGCTACACCTTC. Amino acids: CASSWTGANKGYTF.